These T cell receptor beta chains were read from a single sample in a study of T cell responses to AZD1222 COVID-19 vaccine. Method: immunoSEQ multiplex PCR; TCRdb's copy keeps in-frame clones and lacks some. The table has 95,000 to 150,000 clones, roughly 87% seen once; the top ten hold roughly 1.3%. Sequenced here: peripheral blood, sampled on day 0 of AZD1222 vaccination. These receptors came from an adult in good health. CDR3s include the opening cysteine and the closing phenylalanine or tryptophan. The order of the fields is D gene, J gene, clone size, V gene, CDR3 protein, CDR3 DNA. D genes are given only for firm matches. Size is omitted from some rows. Given values are once, few, many or a class for expanded clones.

D: -; J: TRBJ2-7; size: -; V: TRBV15; CDR3: CATSRSLAGGKQYF; DNA: TGTGCCACCAGCAGATCGCTGGCCGGGGGAAAGCAGTACTTC
D: -; J: TRBJ1-2; size: -; V: TRBV2; CDR3: CASSRAGTNYGYTF; DNA: TGTGCCAGCAGTAGAGCAGGAACTAACTATGGCTACACCTTC
D: -; J: TRBJ1-2; size: few; V: TRBV27; CDR3: CASSPGSGASSGYTF; DNA: TGTGCCAGCAGCCCAGGCTCGGGGGCGAGTAGTGGCTACACCTTC
D: -; J: TRBJ1-6; size: -; V: TRBV27; CDR3: CASTPISGISPLHF; DNA: TGTGCCAGCACCCCTATTTCTGGGATCTCACCCCTCCACTTT
D: -; J: TRBJ1-3; size: -; V: TRBV28; CDR3: CASTLITGSGNTIYF; DNA: TGTGCCAGCACCCTAATCACGGGGTCCGGAAACACCATATATTTT
D: -; J: TRBJ1-2; size: -; V: TRBV4-3; CDR3: CASSQGAAGANYGYTF; DNA: TGCGCCAGCAGCCAAGGAGCGGCAGGAGCTAACTATGGCTACACCTTC
D: -; J: TRBJ1-1; size: -; V: TRBV5-8; CDR3: CASRTEAFF; DNA: TGTGCCAGCAGAACTGAAGCTTTCTTT
D: -; J: TRBJ1-3; size: -; V: TRBV4-1; CDR3: CASSQAPRGVNTIYF; DNA: TGCGCCAGCAGCCAAGCCCCACGAGGAGTAAACACCATATATTTT
D: -; J: TRBJ1-1; size: once; V: TRBV6-5; CDR3: CASSLGLGVAEAFF; DNA: TGTGCCAGCAGCCTAGGCTTGGGGGTTGCTGAAGCTTTCTTT
D: -; J: TRBJ1-1; size: -; V: TRBV9; CDR3: CASSGPGYEAFF; DNA: TGTGCCAGCAGCGGACCGGGATATGAAGCTTTCTTT
D: -; J: TRBJ1-3; size: -; V: TRBV7-2; CDR3: CASSLKDSGNTIYF; DNA: TGTGCCAGCAGCTTAAAGGACTCTGGAAACACCATATATTTT
D: -; J: TRBJ1-6; size: -; V: TRBV15; CDR3: CATSRGREGGVSPLHF; DNA: TGTGCCACCAGCAGAGGACGGGAAGGGGGAGTCTCACCCCTCCACTTT
D: TRBD1; J: TRBJ1-5; size: once; V: TRBV4-1; CDR3: CASSPWGQGKGNQPQHF; DNA: TGCGCCAGCAGTCCGTGGGGACAGGGGAAAGGGAATCAGCCCCAGCATTTT
D: -; J: TRBJ1-1; size: -; V: TRBV9; CDR3: CASTPTSLNTEAFF; DNA: TGTGCCAGCACCCCTACAAGTTTGAACACTGAAGCTTTCTTT
D: -; J: TRBJ1-1; size: -; V: TRBV11-2; CDR3: CASSYSPGAEAFF; DNA: TGTGCCAGCAGCTACTCCCCCGGGGCTGAAGCTTTCTTT
D: TRBD1; J: TRBJ1-1; size: -; V: TRBV27; CDR3: CASSYAGTGGFAFF; DNA: TGTGCCAGCAGTTACGCCGGGACAGGGGGCTTTGCTTTCTTT
D: -; J: TRBJ2-5; size: once; V: TRBV6-5; CDR3: CASSRDLQETQYF; DNA: TGTGCCAGCAGCCGAGACTTACAAGAGACCCAGTACTTC
D: -; J: TRBJ2-2; size: -; V: TRBV6-2/TRBV6-3; CDR3: CASSLLGQGGELFF; DNA: TGTGCCAGCAGCCTGCTGGGTCAAGGCGGGGAGCTGTTTTTT
D: -; J: TRBJ2-7; size: -; V: TRBV5-1; CDR3: CASSLDLLVGPGEQYF; DNA: TGCGCCAGCAGCTTGGACCTGCTCGTCGGTCCCGGGGAGCAGTACTTC
D: -; J: TRBJ2-7; size: once; V: TRBV19; CDR3: CASSTQTGLEQYF; DNA: TGTGCCAGTAGTACCCAAACAGGCTTAGAGCAGTACTTC
D: -; J: TRBJ2-7; size: -; V: TRBV27; CDR3: CASSSPPGYEQYF; DNA: TGTGCCAGCAGTTCTCCCCCGGGGTACGAGCAGTACTTC
D: TRBD2; J: TRBJ2-3; size: -; V: TRBV19; CDR3: CASSISGGPRTDTQYF; DNA: TGTGCCAGTAGTATCAGCGGGGGGCCCCGGACAGATACGCAGTATTTT
D: -; J: TRBJ2-1; size: -; V: TRBV3-1/TRBV3-2; CDR3: CASSHTDIYNEQFF; DNA: TGTGCCAGCAGCCACACAGACATATACAATGAGCAGTTCTTC
D: -; J: TRBJ1-4; size: -; V: TRBV3-1/TRBV3-2; CDR3: CASSQPSYRGEKLFF; DNA: TGTGCCAGCAGCCAGCCGTCGTATCGCGGCGAAAAACTGTTTTTT
D: -; J: TRBJ1-1; size: -; V: TRBV19; CDR3: CASSIEGSGNTEAFF; DNA: TGTGCCAGTAGTATTGAGGGATCTGGGAACACTGAAGCTTTCTTT
D: -; J: TRBJ1-2; size: -; V: TRBV19; CDR3: CASRTGGNGYTF; DNA: TGTGCCAGTAGAACCGGAGGGAATGGCTACACCTTC
D: -; J: TRBJ1-2; size: few; V: TRBV6-5; CDR3: CASSRPGATYTF; DNA: TGTGCCAGCAGCCGACCTGGGGCCACCTACACCTTC
D: -; J: TRBJ1-2; size: -; V: TRBV6-5; CDR3: CASSYRAEGGYTF; DNA: TGTGCCAGCAGTTACCGGGCTGAGGGCGGCTACACCTTC
D: -; J: TRBJ1-6; size: -; V: TRBV11-2; CDR3: CASSLDSPLHF; DNA: TGTGCCAGCAGCTTAGATTCACCCCTCCACTTT
D: -; J: TRBJ2-2; size: -; V: TRBV6-5; CDR3: CASRGDTHTGELFF; DNA: TGTGCCAGCAGGGGGGACACCCACACCGGGGAGCTGTTTTTT
D: -; J: TRBJ1-5; size: -; V: TRBV19; CDR3: CASSIPRPSNQPQHF; DNA: TGTGCCAGTAGTATTCCCAGGCCATCCAATCAGCCCCAGCATTTT
D: TRBD1; J: TRBJ1-2; size: -; V: TRBV27; CDR3: CASSDRVGDGYTF; DNA: TGTGCCAGTTCCGACAGGGTGGGAGATGGCTACACCTTC
D: TRBD1; J: TRBJ1-1; size: -; V: TRBV6-5; CDR3: CASTSGTVNTEAFF; DNA: TGTGCCAGCACCTCCGGGACAGTGAACACTGAAGCTTTCTTT
D: TRBD2; J: TRBJ2-7; size: -; V: TRBV7-8; CDR3: CASSLATASGGYEQYF; DNA: TGTGCCAGCAGCTTGGCCACGGCTAGCGGGGGTTACGAGCAGTACTTC
D: TRBD1; J: TRBJ2-7; size: -; V: TRBV9; CDR3: CASSGLETGDHEQYF; DNA: TGTGCCAGCAGCGGGCTCGAGACAGGGGACCACGAGCAGTACTTC
D: TRBD1; J: TRBJ1-3; size: -; V: TRBV7-9; CDR3: CASSLGGGLGNTIYF; DNA: TGTGCCAGCAGCTTGGGAGGGGGCCTTGGAAACACCATATATTTT
D: TRBD1; J: TRBJ2-2; size: -; V: TRBV11-3; CDR3: CASSFGDRGTGELFF; DNA: TGTGCCAGCAGCTTTGGGGACAGGGGGACCGGGGAGCTGTTTTTT
D: -; J: TRBJ1-1; size: once; V: TRBV14; CDR3: CASSALFQGPEAFF; DNA: TGTGCCAGCAGTGCTTTATTTCAGGGTCCTGAAGCTTTCTTT
D: -; J: TRBJ2-7; size: -; V: TRBV10-3; CDR3: CAIRGEYYEQYF; DNA: TGTGCCATCAGGGGAGAATACTACGAGCAGTACTTC
D: -; J: TRBJ1-4; size: -; V: TRBV10-3; CDR3: CAISEGDEKLFF; DNA: TGTGCCATCAGTGAGGGGGATGAAAAACTGTTTTTT
D: TRBD1; J: TRBJ2-2; size: -; V: TRBV19; CDR3: CATRTGGVTGELFF; DNA: TGTGCCACCCGGACAGGGGGAGTAACCGGGGAGCTGTTTTTT
D: -; J: TRBJ2-7; size: -; V: TRBV27; CDR3: CASSLFSGSSYEQYF; DNA: TGTGCCAGCAGTTTATTTTCTGGGAGCTCCTACGAGCAGTACTTC
D: -; J: TRBJ1-4; size: -; V: TRBV6-5; CDR3: CASSIYRDEKLFF; DNA: TGTGCCAGCAGTATCTACAGGGATGAAAAACTGTTTTTT
D: -; J: TRBJ2-2; size: -; V: TRBV6-1; CDR3: CASSASPLVANTGELFF; DNA: TGTGCCAGCAGTGCCTCTCCGTTAGTCGCGAACACCGGGGAGCTGTTTTTT
D: -; J: TRBJ1-2; size: -; V: TRBV30; CDR3: CAWSVGPSYGYTF; DNA: TGTGCCTGGAGTGTAGGGCCCAGCTATGGCTACACCTTC
D: TRBD1; J: TRBJ2-1; size: -; V: TRBV7-9; CDR3: CASSSGQGDEQFF; DNA: TGTGCCAGCAGCTCGGGACAGGGGGATGAGCAGTTCTTC
D: -; J: TRBJ1-5; size: -; V: TRBV5-8; CDR3: CASSLGWGHGNQPQHF; DNA: TGTGCCAGCAGCTTGGGCTGGGGGCATGGCAATCAGCCCCAGCATTTT
D: -; J: TRBJ1-3; size: -; V: TRBV6-1; CDR3: CASSEAGPGLNSGNTIYF; DNA: TGTGCCAGCAGTGAAGCGGGCCCGGGTCTAAACTCTGGAAACACCATATATTTT
D: -; J: TRBJ1-5; size: -; V: TRBV19; CDR3: CASSIRRGQSNQPQHF; DNA: TGTGCCAGTAGTATCCGAAGGGGTCAAAGCAATCAGCCCCAGCATTTT
D: -; J: TRBJ2-7; size: -; V: TRBV29-1; CDR3: CSVAAGVSYEQYF; DNA: TGCAGCGTTGCTGCCGGGGTCTCCTACGAGCAGTACTTC
D: TRBD1; J: TRBJ2-3; size: -; V: TRBV2; CDR3: CASLRQGETQYF; DNA: TGTGCCAGCCTCAGACAGGGCGAAACGCAGTATTTT
D: -; J: TRBJ1-1; size: -; V: TRBV5-6; CDR3: CASSLGGENTEAFF; DNA: TGTGCCAGCAGCTTGGGAGGGGAGAACACTGAAGCTTTCTTT
D: -; J: TRBJ1-6; size: -; V: TRBV6-2/TRBV6-3; CDR3: CASSYIPYNSPLHF; DNA: TGTGCCAGCAGTTATATACCCTATAATTCACCCCTCCACTTT
D: TRBD1; J: TRBJ2-7; size: -; V: TRBV27; CDR3: CASSTPGQGFYEQYF; DNA: TGTGCCAGCAGTACTCCGGGACAGGGTTTCTACGAGCAGTACTTC
D: -; J: TRBJ2-1; size: -; V: TRBV7-9; CDR3: CASSFSYEQFF; DNA: TGTGCCAGCAGTTTCAGTTATGAGCAGTTCTTC
D: -; J: TRBJ1-1; size: -; V: TRBV27; CDR3: CASSLSENTEAFF; DNA: TGTGCCAGCAGTTTATCGGAGAACACTGAAGCTTTCTTT
D: -; J: TRBJ2-7; size: -; V: TRBV18; CDR3: CASSPNRADEQYF; DNA: TGTGCCAGCTCACCAAACAGGGCCGACGAGCAGTACTTC